These 18 T cell receptor beta chains came from one sample sequenced in a study of human thymus T cells. Resections from corrective heart surgery provided thymus tissue. Measured with immunoSEQ multiplex PCR; TCRdb has only the in-frame clones, and not every one. The sample consists of approximately 70,000 clones, roughly 96% of them appearing once. Sequences were obtained from thymus tissue. These receptor sequences come from a girl under three years old with a congenital heart defect but otherwise immunologically healthy.

Only a few counts were recorded for this clone. The V gene is TRBV15, the J gene TRBJ1-1; TRBD1 aligns across 8 bases. Trimming took 0 bases from V and 6 from J; bases not matched to a gene: 9. Germline values: CDR1 LNHNV, CDR2 YYDKDF (reference sequence). The CDR3 length is 16 residues. The CDR3 protein is CATSRDRTGWRPEAFF. CDR3 DNA: TGTGCCACCAGCAGAGATAGGACAGGGTGGCGACCTGAAGCTTTCTTT.

V and J are TRBV5-1 and TRBJ2-1, with TRBD2 identical over 14 bases. This CDR3 has 19 amino acids. Trimming at V came to 0 bases and at J to 0 bases, leaving 5 bases not matched to a gene. The germline V gene encodes CDR1 SGHRS and CDR2 YFSETQ. This CDR3 reads CASSLGLAGGSFSYNEQFF. The DNA of the CDR3 is TGCGCCAGCAGCTTGGGACTAGCGGGAGGGTCCTTCTCCTACAATGAGCAGTTCTTC.

The rearrangement links TRBV5-5 to TRBJ2-3; tentative D call: TRBD2 (5 bases). CDR1 and CDR2 from the germline V gene are SGHKS and YYEKEE (reference sequence). V was trimmed by 0 bases and J by 1 base, leaving 9 bases between them. This CDR3 contains 15 residues. The chain's CDR3 is CASSLVAMGTDTQYF. In nucleotides, the CDR3 is TGTGCCAGCAGCTTGGTAGCGATGGGCACAGATACGCAGTATTTT.

The rearrangement joins TRBV19 to TRBJ1-2; TRBD1 matches at 8 bases. The CDR3 totals 16 residues. V was pared by 6 bases and J by 5 bases, with 14 bases of the junction left unmatched. Looked up from germline, CDR1 is LNHDA and CDR2 is SQIVND (reference sequence). The CDR3 bases are TGTGCCAGTAGGATCCCCGGCCAGGGGGCCGGTTATGGCTACACCTTC. This encodes CASRIPGQGAGYGYTF.

The chain employs TRBV14 and TRBJ2-7, with a weak D call TRBD2 (5 bases). The V end lost 3 bases, the J end lost 3 bases, and 21 bases lay between the germline ends. The CDR3 is made up of 17 amino acids. CDR1 and CDR2 from the germline V gene are SGHDN and FVKESK. CDR3 amino acids: CASSHPDGSEVFYEQYF. The CDR3 DNA is TGTGCCAGCAGCCACCCGGACGGATCGGAGGTATTCTACGAGCAGTACTTC.

This clone has just one count. The rearrangement uses TRBV6-6 and TRBJ1-5; no definite D call. The CDR3 is 11 residues long. V was clipped by 6 bases and J by 7 bases, with 7 bases between them. In germline, CDR1 is MNHNY, CDR2 SVGAGI (reference sequence). The CDR3 DNA is TGTGCCAGCAGCCGAGAACAGCCCCAGCATTTT. Translation gives CASSREQPQHF.

The rearrangement joins TRBV19 to TRBJ1-1, with 7 bases matching TRBD1. Germline V CDR1 and CDR2: LNHDA, SQIVND (reference sequence). The CDR3 contains 16 residues. V lost 6 bases to trimming and J lost 6 bases; unmatched junction nucleotides: 16. The CDR3, as DNA: TGTGCCAGTAGGCCCGACCGACAGGGCCTCTTTGCTGAAGCTTTCTTT. Translation: CASRPDRQGLFAEAFF.

This clone was found a few times. This chain uses TRBV19 with TRBJ1-5; D may be TRBD1 (6 bases). Germline CDR1 and CDR2: LNHDA and SQIVND (reference sequence). This CDR3 has 13 amino acids. The V and J ends lost 2 bases and 5 bases respectively, with 7 bases between them. Here the CDR3 reads CASSIRGDQPQHF. The CDR3 DNA reads TGTGCCAGTAGTATAAGGGGGGATCAGCCCCAGCATTTT.

This rearrangement joins TRBV6-5 to TRBJ2-7; the D gene is possibly TRBD2 (6 bases). Trimming took off 1 base at V and 3 bases at J, with 16 bases between the two ends. The CDR3 runs 16 residues. The V gene's germline CDR1 is MNHEY and CDR2 SVGAGI. For the CDR3, the DNA is TGTGCCAGCAGTTACTGGAAGGGACTTTCTGGCTACGAGCAGTACTTC. Amino acids: CASSYWKGLSGYEQYF.

The V gene is TRBV4-1, the J gene TRBJ2-6; the match to TRBD2 covers 7 bases. In germline, CDR1 is MGHRA, CDR2 YSYEKL. The CDR3 totals 18 residues. J gave up 3 bases and V 1 base, and 9 bases lay outside the gene matches. The CDR3 DNA sequence: TGCGCCAGCAGCCAAGTTGGGAGGGCCGGAGGTGGGGCCAACGTCCTGACTTTC. Protein product: CASSQVGRAGGGANVLTF.

This chain uses TRBV7-8 with TRBJ1-2; TRBD1 might be the D (6 bases). The CDR3 has 15 residues. Per the germline V gene, CDR1 is SGHVS and CDR2 is FQNEAQ. Trimming took off 1 base at V and 8 bases at J, with 17 bases between the two ends. CDR3 bases: TGTGCCAGCAGCTTAGGTTTACGGGGGCGGCGAGGCTACACCTTC. As protein: CASSLGLRGRRGYTF. Combining the CDR3 with reference TRBV7-8 and TRBJ1-2 gives the whole variable domain GAGVSQSPRYKVAKRGQDVALRCDPISGHVSLFWYQQALGQGPEFLTYFQNEAQLDKSGLPSDRFFAERPEGSVSTLKIQRTQQEDSAVYLCASSLGLRGRRGYTFGSGTRLTVV.

The V gene is TRBV9, the J gene TRBJ2-1; maybe TRBD1 (6 bases). The germline V and J ends were trimmed by 5 bases and 6 bases, with 18 bases remaining between them. Germline CDR1 is SGDLS and CDR2 is YYNGEE. The CDR3 totals 15 residues. CDR3 bases: TGTGCCAGCAGTGGGGGCCGACTCTCCAGCAATGAGCAGTTCTTC. Protein product: CASSGGRLSSNEQFF.

The V call is TRBV7-2, the J call TRBJ2-7, with 7 positions matching TRBD1. CDR3 length equals 19 residues. In germline, CDR1 is SGHTA, CDR2 FQGNSA. The V and J ends lost 6 bases and 0 bases, in that order; junction bases with no gene match: 20. Written as DNA, the CDR3 is TGTGCCAGCAGGCTGACAGGGCCCATCGCCTATTCAAGCTCCTACGAGCAGTACTTC. This encodes CASRLTGPIAYSSSYEQYF.

This clone has just one count. This rearrangement joins TRBV29-1 to TRBJ2-3; tentative D call: TRBD1 (6 bases). This CDR3 comprises 12 residues. The V end lost 4 bases, the J end lost 3 bases, and 8 bases lay between the germline ends. Germline-derived CDR1 and CDR2 are SQVTM and ANQGSEA. CDR3 amino acids: CSVVGQTDTQYF. CDR3 nucleotide sequence: TGCAGCGTTGTCGGACAGACAGATACGCAGTATTTT.

The chain combines TRBV27 with TRBJ1-5, with 7 bases aligning to TRBD1. Per the germline V gene, CDR1 is MNHEY and CDR2 is SMNVEV (reference sequence). V shed 9 bases, J shed 1 base, and the junction held 3 bases outside the gene matches. The CDR3 spans 13 residues. DNA for the CDR3: TGTGCCAGTAGCAGGGGGAGCAATCAGCCCCAGCATTTT. Its protein is CASSRGSNQPQHF.

The genes are TRBV19 and TRBJ2-3; tentatively, D is TRBD2 (6 bases). Trimming pared 6 bases from V and 2 bases from J, leaving 12 bases between. CDR3 size: 14 residues. The germline CDR1 and CDR2 sequences are LNHDA and SQIVND (reference sequence). CDR3 sequence (DNA): TGTGCCAGTAGCCTAGCGCCAACCACAGATACGCAGTATTTT. It is translated as CASSLAPTTDTQYF.

A single count supports this clone. The chain is built from TRBV6-5 and TRBJ2-6; D unclear. Germline-derived CDR1 and CDR2 are MNHEY and SVGAGI. The CDR3 has 14 residues. The V end was cut by 7 bases, the J end by 4 bases, with 11 bases between. The CDR3 DNA reads TGTGCCAGCATCCAGCTCGGGGGGGCCAACGTCCTGACTTTC. Amino acids: CASIQLGGANVLTF.

This chain uses TRBV9 with TRBJ2-3, with D uncertain. The V gene's germline CDR1 is SGDLS and CDR2 YYNGEE. V gave up 0 bases and J gave up 2 bases, with 4 bases separating them. The CDR3 has 13 amino acids. The CDR3 sequence is CASSVAHTDTQYF. DNA of the CDR3: TGTGCCAGCAGCGTAGCTCACACAGATACGCAGTATTTT.